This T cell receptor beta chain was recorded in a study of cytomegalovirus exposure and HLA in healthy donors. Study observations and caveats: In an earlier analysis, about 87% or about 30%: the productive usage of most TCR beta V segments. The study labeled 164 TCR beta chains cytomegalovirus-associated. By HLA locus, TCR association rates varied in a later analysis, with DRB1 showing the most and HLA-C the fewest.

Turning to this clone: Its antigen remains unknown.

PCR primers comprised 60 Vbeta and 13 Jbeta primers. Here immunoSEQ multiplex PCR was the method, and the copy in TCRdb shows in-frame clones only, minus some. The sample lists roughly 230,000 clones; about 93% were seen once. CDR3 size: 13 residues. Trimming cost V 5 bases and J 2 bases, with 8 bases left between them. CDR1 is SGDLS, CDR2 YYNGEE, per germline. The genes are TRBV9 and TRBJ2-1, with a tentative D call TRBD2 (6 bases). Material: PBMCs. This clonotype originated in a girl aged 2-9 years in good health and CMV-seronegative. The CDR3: CASRGGTYNEQFF. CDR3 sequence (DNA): TGTGCCAGCAGGGGGGGAACCTACAATGAGCAGTTCTTC. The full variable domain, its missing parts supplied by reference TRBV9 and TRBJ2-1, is DSGVTQTPKHLITATGQRVTLRCSPRSGDLSVYWYQQSLDQGLQFLIQYYNGEERAKGNILERFSAQQFPDLHSELNLSSLELGDSALYFCASRGGTYNEQFFGPGTRLTVL.